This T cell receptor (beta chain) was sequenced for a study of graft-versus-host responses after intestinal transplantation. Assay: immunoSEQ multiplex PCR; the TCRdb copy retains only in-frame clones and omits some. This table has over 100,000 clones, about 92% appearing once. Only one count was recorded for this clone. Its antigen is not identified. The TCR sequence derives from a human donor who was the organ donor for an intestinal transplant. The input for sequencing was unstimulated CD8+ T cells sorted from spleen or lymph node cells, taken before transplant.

CDR3 sequence: CASSLIGSPEAFF. The CDR3 DNA reads as TGTGCCAGCAGCTTAATAGGTTCCCCTGAAGCTTTCTTT. This rearrangement joins TRBV7-3 to TRBJ1-1, with no clear D. Trimming removed 1 base from V and 6 bases from J, with 9 bases in between. CDR1 is SGHTA and CDR2 is FQGTGA in the germline V gene. The CDR3 is 13 residues long.